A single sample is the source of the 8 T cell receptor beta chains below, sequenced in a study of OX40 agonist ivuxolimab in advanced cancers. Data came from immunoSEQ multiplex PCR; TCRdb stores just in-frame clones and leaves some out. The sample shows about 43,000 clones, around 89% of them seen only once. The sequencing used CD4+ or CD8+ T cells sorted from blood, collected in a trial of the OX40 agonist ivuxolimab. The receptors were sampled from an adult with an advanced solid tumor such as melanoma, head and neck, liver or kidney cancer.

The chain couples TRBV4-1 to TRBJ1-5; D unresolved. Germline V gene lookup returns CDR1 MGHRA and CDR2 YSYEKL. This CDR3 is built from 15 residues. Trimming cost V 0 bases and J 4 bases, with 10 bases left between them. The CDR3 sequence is CASSQDRSGNQPQHF. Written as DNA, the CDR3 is TGCGCCAGCAGCCAAGATCGTAGCGGAAATCAGCCCCAGCATTTT.

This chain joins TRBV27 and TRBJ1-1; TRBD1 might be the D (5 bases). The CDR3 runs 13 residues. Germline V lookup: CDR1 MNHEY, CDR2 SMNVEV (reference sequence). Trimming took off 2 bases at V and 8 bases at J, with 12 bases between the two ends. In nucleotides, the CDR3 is TGTGCCAGCAGTTTACCGGGACGGAGAGAAGCTTTCTTT. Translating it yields CASSLPGRREAFF.

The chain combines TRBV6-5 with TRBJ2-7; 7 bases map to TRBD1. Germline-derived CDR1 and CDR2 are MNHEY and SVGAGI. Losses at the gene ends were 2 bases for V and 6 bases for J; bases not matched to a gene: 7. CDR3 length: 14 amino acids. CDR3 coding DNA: TGTGCCAGCAGTTACGCCGACAGGGCGACCGAGCAGTACTTC. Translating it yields CASSYADRATEQYF.

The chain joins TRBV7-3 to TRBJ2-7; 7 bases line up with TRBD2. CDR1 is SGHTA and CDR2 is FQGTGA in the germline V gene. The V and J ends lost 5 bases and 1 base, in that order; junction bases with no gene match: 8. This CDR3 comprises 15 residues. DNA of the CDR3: TGTGCCAGCAGCCCGGACGGGGGAGGGTCCTACGAGCAGTACTTC. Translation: CASSPDGGGSYEQYF.

The CDR3 sequence is CASSPSQAYEQYF. The DNA for the CDR3 is TGTGCCAGCAGCCCCAGTCAGGCCTACGAGCAGTACTTC. The chain links TRBV27 to TRBJ2-7; D remains ambiguous. The V end lost 6 bases, the J end lost 2 bases, and 11 bases lay between the germline ends. Germline V lookup: CDR1 MNHEY, CDR2 SMNVEV (reference sequence). The CDR3 covers 13 residues.

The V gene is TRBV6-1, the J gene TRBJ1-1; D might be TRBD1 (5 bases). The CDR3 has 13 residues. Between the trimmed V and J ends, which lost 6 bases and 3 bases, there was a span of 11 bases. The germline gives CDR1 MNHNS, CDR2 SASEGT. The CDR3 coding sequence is TGTGCCAGCAGAACCGGGGACTACACTGAAGCTTTCTTT. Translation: CASRTGDYTEAFF.

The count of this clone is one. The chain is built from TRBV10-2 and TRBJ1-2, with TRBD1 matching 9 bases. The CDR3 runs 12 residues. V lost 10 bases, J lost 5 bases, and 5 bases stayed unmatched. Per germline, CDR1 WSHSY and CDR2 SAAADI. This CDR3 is CAIDRGTYGYTF. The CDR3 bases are TGCGCCATTGACAGGGGGACATATGGCTACACCTTC.

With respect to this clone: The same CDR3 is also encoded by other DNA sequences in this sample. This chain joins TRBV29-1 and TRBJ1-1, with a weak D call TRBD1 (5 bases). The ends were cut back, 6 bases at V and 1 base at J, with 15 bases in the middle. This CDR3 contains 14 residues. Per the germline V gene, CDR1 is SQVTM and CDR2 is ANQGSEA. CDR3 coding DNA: TGCAGCGTCCAGGGTCTGGGGTCGAACACTGAAGCTTTCTTT. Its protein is CSVQGLGSNTEAFF. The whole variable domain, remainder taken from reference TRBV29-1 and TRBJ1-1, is SAVISQKPSRDICQRGTSLTIQCQVDSQVTMMFWYRQQPGQSLTLIATANQGSEATYESGFVIDKFPISRPNLTFSTLTVSNMSPEDSSIYLCSVQGLGSNTEAFFGQGTRLTVV.